This T cell receptor (beta chain) stems from a study of T cells after yellow fever vaccination. At the level of the study: The fractions with low cell numbers were processed using SMART-Seq v4 Ultra Low Input. General study results and limits: Within FACS-sorted repertoires, abundant clonotypes contaminating from the bulk population could be present.

The germline V gene has CDR1 ENHRY and CDR2 SYGVKD. This CDR3 is 14 amino acids long. Deletions cut 5 bases from V and 6 bases from J, with 14 bases between. Universal primer sites and UMIs were introduced during 5'RACE template-switching synthesis of TCR cDNA. MiXCR was run by TCRdb on the 5' RACE reads, yielding one entry per CDR3 protein. The profile covers 85,000 to 100,000 distinct CDR3 sequences, with around 5.8% appearing a single time and over 40% taken by the ten largest. This clonotype was recorded at least ten times. Its target is not known. The specimen comprised CD8+ T cells sorted from PBMCs, sampled 10 days after the yellow fever booster vaccination. The chain uses TRBV10-3 and TRBJ1-5; TRBD1 might be the D (5 bases). The TCR sequence derives from a man aged 18-30 years who received the YFV17D yellow fever vaccine. The CDR3: CAISQGATGQPQHF. CDR3 nucleotides: TGTGCCATCAGTCAGGGAGCTACCGGTCAGCCCCAGCATTTT.